This T cell receptor beta chain came from a study of blood T cell repertoires in COVID-19. Across the whole study: Samples taken during acute and convalescent COVID-19 were collected in the United States, Italy and Spain.

There are 13 residues in the CDR3. Germline V lookup: CDR1 WNHNN, CDR2 SYGVQD (reference sequence). V lost 3 bases, J lost 4 bases, and 2 bases stayed unmatched. The data were produced by immunoSEQ multiplex PCR, yet TCRdb's version contains in-frame clones alone and is incomplete. The sample includes tens of thousands of clones, roughly 85% seen only once; the top ten take more than 20%. The sequence was collected from a man in his sixties with active or convalescent COVID-19. Sequencing was done on a sample of peripheral blood. V gene TRBV10-1 combines with J gene TRBJ1-1, with TRBD1 matching over 7 bases. The CDR3, as DNA: TGCGCCAGCAGTGAAAAGGGGGCCACTGAAGCTTTCTTT. Amino acid sequence: CASSEKGATEAFF.